The next 28 T cell receptor beta chains were all read from a single sample in a study of T cell responses to AZD1222 COVID-19 vaccine. Here immunoSEQ multiplex PCR was the method, and the copy in TCRdb shows in-frame clones only, minus some. The repertoire holds 100,000 or so clones, about 87% seen once, with roughly 3% in the top ten. The material was peripheral blood, obtained on day 0 of AZD1222 vaccination. These receptors all come from an adult in good health.

This chain links TRBV7-9 with TRBJ1-5, with no clear D. V was pared by 4 bases and J by 15 bases, with 10 bases between. This CDR3 is built from 10 residues. Germline V gives CDR1 SEHNR, CDR2 FQNEAQ (reference sequence). The chain's CDR3 is CASSSDTLHF. Written as DNA, the CDR3 is TGTGCCAGCAGCTCCGACACTTTGCATTTT.

V usage is TRBV7-9 and J usage is TRBJ2-5; D uncertain. From germline, CDR1 is SEHNR and CDR2 FQNEAQ (reference sequence). The CDR3 totals 12 residues. The ends were cut back, 5 bases at V and 4 bases at J, with 8 bases in the middle. CDR3 residues: CASSRTGETQYF. In nucleotides, the CDR3 is TGTGCCAGCAGCCGGACGGGAGAGACCCAGTACTTC.

The chain joins TRBV7-8 to TRBJ2-7; 10 nucleotides match TRBD1. CDR1 is SGHVS, CDR2 FQNEAQ, per germline. The ends lost 5 bases at V and 3 bases at J; junction bases unmatched: 4. This CDR3 is 14 amino acids long. The CDR3 is CASSPRTGGYEQYF. As DNA, the CDR3 is TGTGCCAGCAGCCCTAGGACAGGGGGCTACGAGCAGTACTTC.

The chain has TRBV4-3 and TRBJ2-7; D uncertain. V was pared by 5 bases and J by 7 bases, with 24 bases between. The CDR3 has 16 residues. Germline V lookup: CDR1 LGHNA, CDR2 YSLEER. The CDR3 nucleotides are TGCGCCAGCAGCACGCACGCCCGGGCCGACTTGGGGGAGCAGTACTTC. Protein sequence: CASSTHARADLGEQYF.

V gene TRBV10-3 combines with J gene TRBJ1-2; D gene unclear. Per germline, CDR1 ENHRY and CDR2 SYGVKD. The V gene lost 3 bases and the J gene lost 7 bases, with 18 bases spanning the gap. This CDR3 has 15 amino acids. The CDR3 reads CAISDEGAAESGYTF. In DNA, the CDR3 is TGTGCCATCAGTGATGAGGGTGCGGCCGAAAGTGGCTACACCTTC.

This chain uses TRBV27 with TRBJ1-5; 9 bases match TRBD1. With V trimmed by 3 bases and J by 7 bases, 10 bases remained unmatched. CDR3 size: 16 residues. Germline loops: CDR1 MNHEY, CDR2 SMNVEV (reference sequence). CDR3 coding DNA: TGTGCCAGCAGTTTCCAGGGACAGGGTGGCGGACAGCCCCAGCATTTT. As protein: CASSFQGQGGGQPQHF.

The chain recombines TRBV7-8 with TRBJ1-6; D unclear. CDR3 length: 16 amino acids. From germline, CDR1 is SGHVS and CDR2 FQNEAQ. Trimming shortened V by 5 bases and J by 8 bases, and 19 bases separated the two germline ends. The CDR3 here is CASSTLAPNTDSPLHF. Here the CDR3 DNA reads TGTGCCAGCAGCACCCTAGCCCCTAATACGGATTCACCCCTCCACTTT. Variable domain in full (rest from reference TRBV7-8 and TRBJ1-6): GAGVSQSPRYKVAKRGQDVALRCDPISGHVSLFWYQQALGQGPEFLTYFQNEAQLDKSGLPSDRFFAERPEGSVSTLKIQRTQQEDSAVYLCASSTLAPNTDSPLHFGNGTRLTVT.

The chain recombines TRBV7-2 with TRBJ1-2; D is possibly TRBD1 (5 bases). CDR3 length: 15 amino acids. Trimming removed 0 bases from V and 7 bases from J, with 15 bases in between. CDR1 is SGHTA and CDR2 is FQGNSA in the germline V gene. CDR3 bases: TGTGCCAGCAGCTTAGCAGGGCAGGGTTGGTTTGGCTACACCTTC. Protein sequence: CASSLAGQGWFGYTF.

V and J are TRBV2 and TRBJ2-3, with D possibly called TRBD1 or TRBD2 (5 bases each). The germline V gene encodes CDR1 SNHLY and CDR2 FYNNEI. The V gene lost 4 bases and the J gene lost 2 bases, with 13 bases spanning the gap. There are 15 residues in the CDR3. The CDR3 reads CASSAQGVPTDTQYF. DNA for the CDR3: TGTGCCAGCAGTGCCCAGGGAGTTCCCACAGATACGCAGTATTTT.

The chain couples TRBV27 to TRBJ2-5; 10 bases map to TRBD1. In germline, CDR1 is MNHEY, CDR2 SMNVEV (reference sequence). The CDR3 has 14 amino acids. The V segment lost 6 bases and the J segment 5 bases; nucleotides outside the gene matches: 6. The CDR3 DNA reads as TGTGCCAGCAGAGTGGGACAGGGGAGCGAGACCCAGTACTTC. Protein product: CASRVGQGSETQYF.

This chain links TRBV5-1 with TRBJ2-3, with D possibly called TRBD1 or TRBD2 (5 bases each). The germline V and J ends were trimmed by 6 bases and 4 bases, with 12 bases remaining between them. The CDR3 spans 13 residues. The germline V gene encodes CDR1 SGHRS and CDR2 YFSETQ. The CDR3 sequence is CASTRDVADTQYF. The CDR3 region has the DNA TGCGCCAGCACCAGGGACGTCGCAGATACGCAGTATTTT.

V usage is TRBV28 and J usage is TRBJ1-4; tentatively, D is TRBD1 (5 bases). Germline V gives CDR1 MDHEN, CDR2 SYDVKM. Between the trimmed V and J ends, which lost 5 bases and 7 bases, there was a span of 14 bases. There are 14 residues in the CDR3. This chain's CDR3 is CASSPGGLAEKLFF. CDR3 sequence (DNA): TGTGCCAGCAGTCCTGGGGGGTTAGCTGAAAAACTGTTTTTT. Full variable domain (missing parts from reference TRBV28 and TRBJ1-4): DVKVTQSSRYLVKRTGEKVFLECVQDMDHENMFWYRQDPGLGLRLIYFSYDVKMKEKGDIPEGYSVSREKKERFSLILESASTNQTSMYLCASSPGGLAEKLFFGSGTQLSVL.

The J gene is TRBJ2-5, the V gene TRBV7-3, with no clear D. CDR1 SGHTA and CDR2 FQGTGA come from the germline V gene. The V end was cut by 1 base, the J end by 1 base, with 4 bases between. The CDR3 contains 13 residues. The CDR3 reads CASSLIPQETQYF. The CDR3 DNA follows: TGTGCCAGCAGCTTAATCCCCCAAGAGACCCAGTACTTC.

This clone was detected many times. CDR3 loop: CASSRRTSDAYEQYF. CDR3 DNA sequence: TGTGCCAGCTCAAGAAGGACTAGCGACGCCTACGAGCAGTACTTC. This chain connects TRBV18 to TRBJ2-7; the match to TRBD2 covers 9 bases. V dropped 5 bases and J dropped 2; count of bases not matched to a gene: 7. The CDR3 length is 15 residues. Looked up from germline, CDR1 is KGHSH and CDR2 is LQKENI.

V and J are TRBV18 and TRBJ2-7; 9 bases match TRBD1. This CDR3 is 16 amino acids long. Trimming at V came to 0 bases and at J to 0 bases, leaving 3 bases not matched to a gene. CDR1 and CDR2 (germline): KGHSH, LQKENI. This CDR3 is CASSPPDRGSSYEQYF. The CDR3 bases are TGTGCCAGCTCACCACCGGACAGGGGTAGCTCCTACGAGCAGTACTTC.

This chain uses TRBV19 with TRBJ1-1; no reliable D call. CDR3 length: 13 amino acids. CDR1 and CDR2 from the germline V gene are LNHDA and SQIVND (reference sequence). V lost 5 bases and J 5 bases, leaving 12 bases between the germline ends. CDR3: CASSFLGMTEAFF. The CDR3 DNA is TGTGCCAGTAGTTTTCTGGGGATGACTGAAGCTTTCTTT.

This chain links TRBV7-2 with TRBJ2-1; D gene ambiguous. Looked up from germline, CDR1 is SGHTA and CDR2 is FQGNSA. This CDR3 is 11 amino acids long. With 3 bases removed from V and 6 bases from J, the gap between germline ends came to 3 bases. DNA of the CDR3: TGTGCCAGCAGCTTGGTCAATGAGCAGTTCTTC. Its translation is CASSLVNEQFF.

V is TRBV5-1 and J is TRBJ2-3; D is unresolved. V was pared by 0 bases and J by 2 bases, with 7 bases between. This CDR3 region has 14 residues. Germline CDR1 is SGHRS and CDR2 is YFSETQ. CDR3 sequence (DNA): TGCGCCAGCAGCTTGGGCCCGTCCACAGATACGCAGTATTTT. Translating it yields CASSLGPSTDTQYF.

The rearrangement joins TRBV6-6 to TRBJ1-4, with D unclear. V lost 2 bases, J lost 2 bases, and 9 bases lay in between. The CDR3 has 15 amino acids. The germline V gene encodes CDR1 MNHNY and CDR2 SVGAGI (reference sequence). CDR3 sequence (DNA): TGTGCCAGCAGTTACGGGGATAGTACTAATGAAAAACTGTTTTTT. This sequence encodes CASSYGDSTNEKLFF.

The gene calls are TRBV6-6 and TRBJ2-3, with D tentatively TRBD1 (6 bases). This CDR3 is 14 amino acids long. The V end was cut by 2 bases, the J end by 5 bases, with 11 bases between. Per germline, CDR1 MNHNY and CDR2 SVGAGI (reference sequence). The CDR3 region has the DNA TGTGCCAGCAGTTACGAGGGGGTTGGAGATACGCAGTATTTT. As protein: CASSYEGVGDTQYF.

The gene calls are TRBV7-7 and TRBJ2-2; D is possibly TRBD2 (7 bases). V shed 2 bases and J shed 4 bases, with 14 bases lying between them. From germline, CDR1 is SSHAT and CDR2 FNYEAQ (reference sequence). The CDR3 runs 16 residues. The chain's CDR3 is CASSLRGALGTGELFF. CDR3 DNA: TGTGCCAGCAGCTTACGGGGGGCCCTGGGCACCGGGGAGCTGTTTTTT.

This clone was detected a few times. The chain combines TRBV28 with TRBJ1-3; D is uncertain. CDR3 length equals 16 residues. Germline V lookup: CDR1 MDHEN, CDR2 SYDVKM. V dropped 6 bases and J dropped 4 bases, with 19 bases sitting between them. CDR3 loop: CASRPAGPAAGNTIYF. In nucleotides, the CDR3 is TGTGCCAGCAGGCCCGCGGGCCCGGCGGCAGGAAACACCATATATTTT.

The CDR3 bases are TGTGCCAGCAGCTTATTGTCAGGGGACGACGAGCAGTACTTC. Translation: CASSLLSGDDEQYF. This chain joins TRBV7-6 and TRBJ2-7; D is perhaps TRBD1 (6 bases). In germline, CDR1 is SGHVS, CDR2 FNYEAQ. The CDR3 has 14 amino acids. Between the trimmed V and J ends, which lost 2 bases and 5 bases, there was a span of 13 bases.

The chain is built from TRBV6-5 and TRBJ1-2; D gene uncertain. This CDR3 contains 14 residues. Germline lookup yields CDR1 MNHEY and CDR2 SVGAGI. The V and J ends lost 4 bases and 8 bases respectively, with 17 bases between them. CDR3 nucleotide sequence: TGTGCCAGCAGTTTTTTAGGACGGACGGACGGCTACACCTTC. Amino acid sequence: CASSFLGRTDGYTF.

The CDR3 DNA reads TGTGCCAGCAGTTTCCTTGGTTCGGGGACAGGGCGGACCACCGGGGAGCTGTTTTTT. Its protein product is CASSFLGSGTGRTTGELFF. The rearrangement uses TRBV28 and TRBJ2-2; TRBD1 matches 9 bases. Trimming at V came to 3 bases and at J to 4 bases, leaving 15 bases not matched to a gene. CDR3 length equals 19 residues. CDR1 MDHEN and CDR2 SYDVKM come from the germline V gene.

The V and J genes are TRBV6-6 and TRBJ1-6; 8 bases are shared with TRBD1. The CDR3 is made up of 14 amino acids. The V and J ends lost 6 bases and 7 bases, in that order; junction bases with no gene match: 5. The germline V gene encodes CDR1 MNHNY and CDR2 SVGAGI (reference sequence). The CDR3 DNA reads as TGTGCCAGCAGCCAAGGACAGGGAAATTCACCCCTCCACTTT. Amino acid sequence: CASSQGQGNSPLHF.

The chain carries TRBV24-1 and TRBJ2-3, with D possibly being TRBD2 (7 bases). CDR1 and CDR2 from the germline V gene are KGHDR and SFDVKD. This CDR3 comprises 15 residues. The germline V and J ends were trimmed by 4 bases and 0 bases, with 10 bases remaining between them. CDR3 region: CATSEGGGSTDTQYF. In DNA form, the CDR3 reads TGTGCCACCAGTGAAGGGGGGGGCAGCACAGATACGCAGTATTTT.

The rearrangement joins TRBV15 to TRBJ1-3, with D perhaps TRBD1 (6 bases). The germline V and J ends were trimmed by 1 base and 0 bases, with 7 bases remaining between them. Germline lookup yields CDR1 LNHNV and CDR2 YYDKDF (reference sequence). The CDR3 length is 15 residues. The CDR3 sequence is CATSRGTVSGNTIYF. CDR3 nucleotide sequence: TGTGCCACCAGCAGAGGGACAGTCTCTGGAAACACCATATATTTT.